This T cell receptor (beta chain) is drawn from a study of cytomegalovirus exposure and HLA in healthy donors. On the study more broadly: For the roughly 390 genotyped donors, over 80% fell within the Caucasian-associated ancestry cluster.

Primers included in the PCR were 60 Vbeta and 13 Jbeta primers. Per the original data handling: Among the unique TCR beta chains that a later analysis counted, about 85 million in all, 10 million to 14 million were shared. TCRdb's copy holds only in-frame clones and misses some; the assay was immunoSEQ multiplex PCR. For V, J and clone size, that table is used; D and trimming come from the DNA. The sample records about 170,000 clones, about four fifths being singletons. Overall study results and limits: Some V segments, TRBV6-2 and TRBV6-3 among them, were indistinguishable and were therefore excluded.

Between the trimmed V and J ends, which lost 4 bases and 1 base, there was a span of 11 bases. The CDR3 covers 14 residues. The germline gives CDR1 SGHRS, CDR2 YFSETQ. As for this clone: The antigen remains unidentified.

The clonotype originates from a young man in good health and CMV-seropositive. The sequenced sample consisted of PBMCs. The chain joins TRBV5-1 to TRBJ1-1; no definite D call. The CDR3 nucleotides read TGCGCCAGCAGCCCGGACGGGAGGAACACTGAAGCTTTCTTT. This gives the protein CASSPDGRNTEAFF.